This T cell receptor (beta chain) was sequenced in a study of T cells in localized non-small cell lung cancer. Clones were sequenced by immunoSEQ multiplex PCR, and TCRdb holds only the in-frame ones, with some missing. The table shows roughly 84,000 clones, with around 90% occurring only once. There are 15 residues in the CDR3. V shed 4 bases and J 6 bases; nucleotides not matched to a gene: 8. Germline V gene data show CDR1 as SGHRS and CDR2 as YFSETQ. This TCR came from a woman aged 35 to 70 with stage I squamous cell lung carcinoma. J is TRBJ1-5 and V is TRBV5-1, with 9 positions matching TRBD1. Sequencing was performed on peripheral blood, taken before any cancer treatment. This chain's CDR3 is CASSPSGQGAQPQHF. The CDR3 DNA is TGCGCCAGCAGCCCATCGGGACAGGGAGCTCAGCCCCAGCATTTT.